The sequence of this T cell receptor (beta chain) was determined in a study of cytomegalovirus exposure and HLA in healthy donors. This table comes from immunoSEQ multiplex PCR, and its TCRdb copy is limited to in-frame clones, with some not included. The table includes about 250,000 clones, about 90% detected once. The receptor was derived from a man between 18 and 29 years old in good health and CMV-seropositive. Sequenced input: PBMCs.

The CDR3 reads CASSGTGGNTEAFF. Here the CDR3 DNA reads TGTGCCAGCAGTGGGACAGGGGGGAACACTGAAGCTTTCTTT. The chain joins TRBV6-1 to TRBJ1-1; TRBD1 matches at 10 bases. V shed 4 bases, J shed 1 base, and the junction held 0 bases outside the gene matches. Looked up from germline, CDR1 is MNHNS and CDR2 is SASEGT. The CDR3 is made up of 14 amino acids.